The 9 T cell receptor beta chains in this list originate from one sample, sequenced in a study of identical twins. TCRdb passed the 5' RACE reads through MiXCR, listing each CDR3 protein once. The sample has 550,000 to 700,000 distinct CDR3 sequences; 21% are singletons. This sample also belongs to another study, concerning T cells expressing NK-cell markers.

Specimen: PBMCs. These receptors all stem from a woman aged 18-29 years in good health.

This clonotype was seen more than once but under ten times. This sequence joins TRBV20-1 and TRBJ2-7, with 10 bases fitting TRBD1. J gave up 6 bases and V 2 bases, and 10 bases lay outside the gene matches. Germline CDR1 reads DFQATT; CDR2 reads SNEGSKA (reference sequence). This CDR3 is built from 15 residues. The CDR3 protein is CSARPTGTGASEQYF. The CDR3 DNA is TGCAGTGCTAGACCAACCGGGACAGGGGCAAGCGAGCAGTACTTC.

This clonotype was found a few times. The V gene is TRBV27, the J gene TRBJ2-1, with TRBD2 matching over 8 bases. V lost 6 bases, J lost 3 bases, and 10 bases stayed unmatched. CDR3 length: 16 amino acids. CDR1 is MNHEY and CDR2 is SMNVEV in the germline V gene (reference sequence). The CDR3, as DNA: TGTGCCAGCAGCCCACAGCGGGAGCGAATCTACAATGAGCAGTTCTTC. Translating gives CASSPQRERIYNEQFF.

This clonotype was seen only a few times. The V gene is TRBV5-1, the J gene TRBJ2-3; D not certain. The CDR3 covers 13 residues. Trimming removed 9 bases at V and 0 bases at J, with 11 bases between. Germline CDR1 SGHRS, CDR2 YFSETQ. The CDR3 here is CATRPASTDTQYF. CDR3 DNA: TGCGCCACCCGGCCGGCTAGCACAGATACGCAGTATTTT.

A few counts support this clonotype. The chain joins TRBV7-2 to TRBJ2-3; unclear D gene. Trimming took 5 bases from V and 5 from J, leaving 8 bases between them. CDR1 and CDR2 from the germline V gene are SGHTA and FQGNSA. The CDR3 totals 12 residues. The CDR3 bases are TGTGCCAGCAGCCGCAACAGAGATACGCAGTATTTT. Translation: CASSRNRDTQYF.

V is TRBV10-2 and J is TRBJ2-7; 8 nucleotides agree with TRBD1. V was pared by 8 bases and J by 5 bases, with 8 bases of the junction left unmatched. Looked up from germline, CDR1 is WSHSY and CDR2 is SAAADI. The length of the CDR3 is 13 residues. This chain's CDR3 is CASRDRGMNEQYF. The CDR3 bases are TGCGCCAGCCGCGACAGGGGAATGAACGAGCAGTACTTC.

This clonotype was counted a few times. This chain links TRBV12-3 or TRBV12-4 with TRBJ2-2; the match to TRBD1 covers 7 bases. V lost 3 bases to trimming and J lost 4 bases; unmatched junction nucleotides: 8. The CDR3 has 16 residues. CDR3 amino acids: CASSFRPTGRTGELFF. Here the CDR3 DNA reads TGTGCCAGCAGTTTCCGTCCGACAGGGCGCACCGGGGAGCTGTTTTTT.

CDR3 bases: TGTGCCAGCAGCGCGCCTCCTAGGGTCGATGAGCAGTTCTTC. The encoded protein is CASSAPPRVDEQFF. The rearrangement joins TRBV7-2 to TRBJ2-1; D gene uncertain. CDR1 and CDR2 (germline): SGHTA, FQGNSA. V was trimmed by 5 bases and J by 8 bases, leaving 16 bases between them. This CDR3 region has 14 residues. Based on the CDR3 plus reference TRBV7-2 and TRBJ2-1, the full variable domain is GAGVSQSPSNKVTEKGKDVELRCDPISGHTALYWYRQSLGQGLEFLIYFQGNSAPDKSGLPSDRFSAERTGGSVSTLTIQRTQQEDSAVYLCASSAPPRVDEQFFGPGTRLTVL.

The gene calls are TRBV11-3 and TRBJ2-1; D might be TRBD1 (5 bases). Deletions cut 1 base from V and 0 bases from J, with 7 bases between. Per germline, CDR1 SGHNT and CDR2 YENEEA. CDR3 length equals 15 residues. The CDR3 nucleotides read TGTGCCAGCAGCTTAGCAACAGGCTCCTACAATGAGCAGTTCTTC. The encoded protein is CASSLATGSYNEQFF.

This clonotype was recorded at least ten times. The chain's CDR3 is CSVETAGEQETQYF. In DNA, the CDR3 is TGCAGCGTTGAAACGGCGGGAGAACAAGAGACCCAGTACTTC. The chain joins TRBV29-1 to TRBJ2-5; 7 bases agree with TRBD2. Germline V gene lookup returns CDR1 SQVTM and CDR2 ANQGSEA. The CDR3 extends over 14 amino acids. Trimming removed 2 bases from V and 2 bases from J; junction bases left unmatched: 5. The full variable domain, its missing parts supplied by reference TRBV29-1 and TRBJ2-5, is SAVISQKPSRDICQRGTSLTIQCQVDSQVTMMFWYRQQPGQSLTLIATANQGSEATYESGFVIDKFPISRPNLTFSTLTVSNMSPEDSSIYLCSVETAGEQETQYFGPGTRLLVL.